This TCR beta chain was sequenced during a study of blood T cell repertoires in COVID-19. Study-wide background: Italy, Spain and the United States were the sources of the convalescent and acute COVID-19 samples. Sources were T cells, B-cell-depleted T cells, or PBMCs; the material itself was cDNA or gDNA.

CDR3 length: 15 residues. V lost 4 bases and J lost 4, with 14 bases in between. The germline V gene has CDR1 SGDLS and CDR2 YYNGEE. Per the study methods: Reference gene primer amplification in the assay estimated nucleated cell counts. The method was immunoSEQ multiplex PCR; TCRdb's version includes in-frame clones alone and lacks a portion of them. V, J and clone size derive from that table, while D and trimming were established from the DNA sequence. The sample holds 95,000 to 150,000 clones, roughly 88% seen once. V is TRBV9 and J is TRBJ1-4; D not certain. The sample comprised peripheral blood. The sequence was obtained from a man aged 40-55 years with acute or convalescent COVID-19. The CDR3 coding sequence is TGTGCCAGCAGCCCGAGGGAAGGGTTTAATGAAAAACTGTTTTTT. Protein sequence: CASSPREGFNEKLFF.